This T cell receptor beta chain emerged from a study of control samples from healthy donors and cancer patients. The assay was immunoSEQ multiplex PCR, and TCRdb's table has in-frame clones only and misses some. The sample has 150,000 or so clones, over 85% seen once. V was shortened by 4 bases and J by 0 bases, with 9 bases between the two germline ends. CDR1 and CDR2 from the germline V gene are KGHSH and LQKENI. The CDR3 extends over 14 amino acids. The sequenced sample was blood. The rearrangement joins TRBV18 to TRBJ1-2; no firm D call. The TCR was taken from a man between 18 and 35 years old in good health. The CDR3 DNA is TGTGCCAGCTCACAGGCAACTACTAACTATGGCTACACCTTC. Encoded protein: CASSQATTNYGYTF.